A selection of T cell receptor beta chains follows, all from one sample in a study of regulatory T cells in long-lasting Graves disease. TCRdb used MiXCR to reprocess the multiplex PCR reads, holding one entry per CDR3 protein. This table holds hundreds of thousands of distinct CDR3 sequences, about 16% found once. The data were also submitted as part of a second study, on T cells in Graves' hyperthyroidism and ophthalmopathy.

The sample in question was peripheral blood mononuclear cells (PBMCs), obtained at new diagnosis, from a patient treated with antithyroid drugs. These receptors were collected from a woman aged 30 to 39 with Graves disease. The CDR3 runs from the conserved cysteine through the conserved F or W. A D gene is named only where the DNA matches it firmly. Only part of the rows carry a size: once, few, many, or a class if the clone is expanded.

v_call: TRBV15
j_call: TRBJ2-7
clone_size: many
d_call: -
cdr3_nt: TGTGCCACCAGCAACCCAGATGGGAGGCTTATCTCCTACGAGCAGTACTTC
cdr3_aa: CATSNPDGRLISYEQYF

v_call: TRBV3-1
j_call: TRBJ2-3
clone_size: -
d_call: TRBD2
cdr3_nt: TGTGCCAGCAGCCAAGATCTGTTGAGCGGGAGTGAAGATACGCAGTATTTT
cdr3_aa: CASSQDLLSGSEDTQYF

v_call: TRBV6-5
j_call: TRBJ2-7
clone_size: many
d_call: TRBD1
cdr3_nt: TGTGCCAGCAGTTACTCTTGGACAGGGCAGGAGCAGTACTTC
cdr3_aa: CASSYSWTGQEQYF

v_call: TRBV6-1
j_call: TRBJ2-2
clone_size: many
d_call: -
cdr3_nt: TGTGCCATCAACGGGGCGAACACCGGGGAGCTGTTTTTT
cdr3_aa: CAINGANTGELFF

v_call: TRBV9
j_call: TRBJ2-3
clone_size: few
d_call: -
cdr3_nt: TGTGCCAGCAGCGTGGCTCTCCCAGATACGCAGTATTTT
cdr3_aa: CASSVALPDTQYF

v_call: TRBV6-5
j_call: TRBJ1-2
clone_size: many
d_call: -
cdr3_nt: TGTGCCAGCAGTTACGGGGGTGGTTATGGCTACACCTTC
cdr3_aa: CASSYGGGYGYTF

v_call: TRBV28
j_call: TRBJ1-6
clone_size: many
d_call: -
cdr3_nt: TGTGCCAGCAGTTTACCGTATAATTCACCCCTCCACTTT
cdr3_aa: CASSLPYNSPLHF

v_call: TRBV7-8
j_call: TRBJ1-5
clone_size: -
d_call: -
cdr3_nt: TGTGCCAGCAGCTTACGGGGACCTGACTATAGCAATCAGCCCCAGCATTTT
cdr3_aa: CASSLRGPDYSNQPQHF

v_call: TRBV24-1
j_call: TRBJ1-5
clone_size: -
d_call: TRBD1
cdr3_nt: TGTACCACCAGTGACCCCGGACAGGTTAATCAGCCCCAGCATTTT
cdr3_aa: CTTSDPGQVNQPQHF

v_call: TRBV5-1
j_call: TRBJ2-1
clone_size: -
d_call: TRBD1
cdr3_nt: TGCGCCAGCAGCTTGCGGACTGGGACAGAGGAGCAGTTCTTC
cdr3_aa: CASSLRTGTEEQFF

v_call: TRBV5-1
j_call: TRBJ2-5
clone_size: -
d_call: TRBD1
cdr3_nt: TGCGCCAGCAGCTTGGGGACAGGGACCGAGACCCAGTACTTC
cdr3_aa: CASSLGTGTETQYF

v_call: TRBV27
j_call: TRBJ2-1
clone_size: -
d_call: -
cdr3_nt: TGTGCCAGCAGTTTCGACAGCACTATTCCCAATGAGCAGTTCTTC
cdr3_aa: CASSFDSTIPNEQFF

v_call: TRBV19
j_call: TRBJ1-1
clone_size: many
d_call: -
cdr3_nt: TGTGCCAGTAGGATGGCTCCCCTACTCTTTGCTGACACTGAAGCTTTCTTT
cdr3_aa: CASRMAPLLFADTEAFF

v_call: TRBV3-1
j_call: TRBJ2-1
clone_size: many
d_call: -
cdr3_nt: TGTGCCAGCAGCCTGACGCAGACGGGAAGAGGCTACAATGAGCAGTTCTTC
cdr3_aa: CASSLTQTGRGYNEQFF

v_call: TRBV4-1
j_call: TRBJ1-1
clone_size: -
d_call: -
cdr3_nt: TGCGCCAGCAGCCCTTCAAACGTGAACACTGAAGCTTTCTTT
cdr3_aa: CASSPSNVNTEAFF

v_call: TRBV10-2
j_call: TRBJ2-7
clone_size: many
d_call: -
cdr3_nt: TGCGCCAGCAGTGAGCTTTTGGGAGACAGTGGGCTCTACGAGCAGTACTTC
cdr3_aa: CASSELLGDSGLYEQYF

v_call: TRBV2
j_call: TRBJ1-4
clone_size: many
d_call: -
cdr3_nt: TGTGCCAGCAGGCAGACTGACAGAAATAATGAAAAACTGTTTTTT
cdr3_aa: CASRQTDRNNEKLFF

v_call: TRBV20-1
j_call: TRBJ2-1
clone_size: -
d_call: TRBD2
cdr3_nt: TGCAGTGCTTACCAGGGAGCGGGAGGAGTCAATGAGCAGTTCTTC
cdr3_aa: CSAYQGAGGVNEQFF

v_call: TRBV10-1
j_call: TRBJ2-7
clone_size: few
d_call: TRBD2
cdr3_nt: TGCGCCAGCAGTGAGCCTAGCGGGAACTACGAGCAGTACTTC
cdr3_aa: CASSEPSGNYEQYF

v_call: TRBV10-3
j_call: TRBJ1-1
clone_size: many
d_call: -
cdr3_nt: TGTGCCATCAGTGAGTTGGAAAGGGGCACTGAAGCTTTCTTT
cdr3_aa: CAISELERGTEAFF

v_call: TRBV20-1
j_call: TRBJ1-1
clone_size: -
d_call: TRBD1
cdr3_nt: TGCAGTGCTAGCGAGACAGGGGGCTTTTCTCGGGCTTTCTTT
cdr3_aa: CSASETGGFSRAFF

v_call: TRBV2
j_call: TRBJ2-1
clone_size: many
d_call: -
cdr3_nt: TGTGCCAGCAGTGATAGGAGGGCCAACAATGAGCAGTTCTTC
cdr3_aa: CASSDRRANNEQFF

v_call: TRBV28
j_call: TRBJ1-5
clone_size: many
d_call: -
cdr3_nt: TGTGCCAGCAGTTTGGCGTATTTAGAAAGCAATCAGCCCCAGCATTTT
cdr3_aa: CASSLAYLESNQPQHF

v_call: TRBV12-3/TRBV12-4
j_call: TRBJ2-3
clone_size: many
d_call: TRBD1
cdr3_nt: TGTGCCAGCAGTTTGGGGACAGCTAGCACAGATACGCAGTATTTT
cdr3_aa: CASSLGTASTDTQYF